This T cell receptor beta chain is from a study of cytomegalovirus exposure and HLA in healthy donors. A multiplex PCR was run with 60 Vbeta primers and 13 Jbeta primers. TCRdb's table, derived via immunoSEQ multiplex PCR, lists solely in-frame clones and lacks some. The sample gives roughly 120,000 clones, over 60% of which show up once; about 7.9% is in the top ten. V was trimmed by 0 bases and J by 5 bases, leaving 16 bases between them. The V gene's germline CDR1 is MNHEY and CDR2 SVGAGI. The CDR3 totals 16 residues. This clone came up a few times. The J gene is TRBJ1-2, the V gene TRBV6-5; possible D gene TRBD1, 6 bases. The sequence came from a woman aged 40 to 50 in good health and CMV-seropositive. The source material was PBMCs. The CDR3 loop reads CASSYSRGGEFYGYTF. DNA of the CDR3: TGTGCCAGCAGTTACTCGAGGGGGGGGGAGTTTTATGGCTACACCTTC.